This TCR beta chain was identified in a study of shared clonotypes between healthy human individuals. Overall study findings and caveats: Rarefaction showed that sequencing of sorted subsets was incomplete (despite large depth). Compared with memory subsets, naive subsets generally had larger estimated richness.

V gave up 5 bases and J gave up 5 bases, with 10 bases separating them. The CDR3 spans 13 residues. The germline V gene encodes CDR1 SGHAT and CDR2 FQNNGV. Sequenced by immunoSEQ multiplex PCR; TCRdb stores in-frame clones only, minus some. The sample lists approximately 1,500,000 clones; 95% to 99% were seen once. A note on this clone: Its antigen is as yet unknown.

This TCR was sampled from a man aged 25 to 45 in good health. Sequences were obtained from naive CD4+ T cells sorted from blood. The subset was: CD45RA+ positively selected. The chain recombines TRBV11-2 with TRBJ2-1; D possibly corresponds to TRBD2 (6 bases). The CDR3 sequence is CASSRDWNNEQFF. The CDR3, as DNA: TGTGCCAGCAGCCGGGACTGGAACAATGAGCAGTTCTTC.